These 29 T cell receptor delta chains were sequenced from one sample in a study of gamma-delta chains in newborns, infants, children. TCRdb re-identified clones in the reads via CATT. Here the sample spans 3,100 or so delta-chain clones, 2.6% being singletons. Sequencing used blood. The receptors stem from a child who was a newborn, infant or young child, either healthy, febrile or measles-vaccinated (not recorded which).

Within the sample, this clone is medium-sized (0.01 to 0.1%). The chain couples TRDV2 to TRDJ1; TRDD3 matches 9 bases. From germline, CDR1 is GEAIGNYY and CDR2 EKD. V was pared by 3 bases and J by 0 bases, with 19 bases of the junction left unmatched. This CDR3 comprises 20 residues. The CDR3 sequence: CACDPLLGDPQLKNTDKLIF. The CDR3 DNA is TGTGCCTGTGACCCCCTACTGGGGGACCCTCAACTTAAAAACACCGATAAACTCATCTTT.

This clone is large in the sample. Other nucleotide sequences from this sample produce the same CDR3. CDR3 sequence: CACDTLGDTDTDKLIF. The CDR3 nucleotides are TGTGCCTGTGACACTTTGGGGGATACGGACACCGATAAACTCATCTTT. The chain joins TRDV2 to TRDJ1, with 11 bases fitting TRDD3. The CDR3 length is 16 residues. Germline loops: CDR1 GEAIGNYY, CDR2 EKD. V trimming: 1 base; J trimming: 0 bases; junction bases outside the gene matches: 3.

This clone turned up a few times. A much larger clone differs from this one at a single base, so this may be a read error. V gene TRDV2 combines with J gene TRDJ3; TRDD3 matches 7 bases. Germline loops: CDR1 GEAIGNYY, CDR2 EKD. The CDR3 length is 18 residues. The CDR3 is CARDTVGDSAWDTRQMFF. CDR3 nucleotides: TGTGCCCGTGACACCGTCGGGGATAGCGCCTGGGACACCCGACAGATGTTTTTC.

A few counts support this clone. Other nucleotide sequences in the sample specify the same CDR3. The chain links TRDV2 to TRDJ3; TRDD3 aligns across 9 bases. CDR1 GEAIGNYY and CDR2 EKD come from the germline V gene. Germline trimming cut 0 bases from V and 0 bases from J; bases unmatched to any gene: 5. The CDR3 sequence is 19 residues long. The CDR3 here is CACDTAGGLSSWDTRQMFF. The CDR3, as DNA: TGTGCCTGTGACACCGCTGGGGGATTAAGCTCCTGGGACACCCGACAGATGTTTTTC.

This clone is medium-sized by share. The chain combines TRDV2 with TRDJ1; D is perhaps TRDD3 (6 bases). Germline CDR1 GEAIGNYY, CDR2 EKD. The CDR3 loop spans 14 amino acids. Trimming left V 3 bases short and J 3 bases short, with 13 bases between. The CDR3 region is CACDEIGGSDKLIF. The CDR3 coding sequence is TGTGCCTGTGACGAGATTGGGGGCTCCGATAAACTCATCTTT.

Of note for this clone: One base separates it from a far larger clone, so it is likely a read error. V is TRDV2 and J is TRDJ3, with 9 bases fitting TRDD3. The CDR3 sequence is 23 residues long. Germline loops: CDR1 GEAIGNYY, CDR2 EKD. CDR3 in DNA: TGTGCCTGTGACACCGACCTAATCTCTGGGGGATTCCGTGGCTCCTGGGACACCCGACGGATGTTTTTC. It translates to CACDTDLISGGFRGSWDTRRMFF.

As to this clone: This likely stems from a read error, as it lies one base from a far larger clone. This CDR3 is also generated by other DNA sequences in the sample. The chain links TRDV2 to TRDJ1; D is unclear. The CDR3 sequence is 19 residues long. V lost 3 bases to trimming and J lost 0 bases, with 25 bases between them. The V gene's germline CDR1 is GEAIGNYY and CDR2 EKD. In DNA form, the CDR3 reads TGTGCCTGTGACCCAGTTTCGGCCCCTGGAGGAGATTACACCGATAAACTCATCTTT. Translated, it gives CACDPVSAPGGDYTDKLIF.

In its sample, this clone is medium-sized. The gene calls are TRDV2 and TRDJ1; 7 bases fit TRDD2. The CDR3 covers 14 residues. CDR1 GEAIGNYY and CDR2 EKD come from the germline V gene. After removal of 4 bases from V and 5 bases from J, the junction contained 9 bases not matched to a gene. CDR3 residues: CACDSISYGDKLIF. The DNA for the CDR3 is TGTGCCTGTGATTCCATTTCCTACGGGGATAAACTCATCTTT.

By share, this clone counts as medium-sized. The same CDR3 is also encoded by other DNA sequences in this sample. V gene TRDV2 combines with J gene TRDJ1; 8 nucleotides line up with TRDD3. The germline V gene has CDR1 GEAIGNYY and CDR2 EKD. V shed 2 bases and J 0 bases; nucleotides not matched to a gene: 4. CDR3 length: 15 residues. The CDR3 loop reads CACDKLGEYTDKLIF. CDR3 bases: TGTGCCTGTGACAAGCTGGGGGAATACACCGATAAACTCATCTTT.

The table lists this clone with a few counts. A far larger clone is only one base removed, so a read error is likely. Other DNA sequences from this sample encode an identical CDR3 as well. V gene TRDV2 combines with J gene TRDJ1; 13 bases align to TRDD3. CDR3 size: 18 residues. The germline gives CDR1 GEAIGNYY, CDR2 EKD. The DNA of the CDR3 is TGTGCCTGCGACACCGTAGGTACTGGGGGATACGGACTCGATAAACTCATCTTT. Protein product: CACDTVGTGGYGLDKLIF.

This clone is large. The chain is built from TRDV2 and TRDJ1; 10 bases agree with TRDD3. Unmatched junction bases numbered 13, after V lost 0 bases and J lost 10 bases. The CDR3 sequence is 16 residues long. CDR1 and CDR2 (germline): GEAIGNYY, EKD. DNA of the CDR3: TGTGCCTGTGACACCCTCACTGGGGGATCCCGTCCCAGACTCATCTTT. It yields the protein CACDTLTGGSRPRLIF.

This clone qualifies as medium-sized. The chain couples TRDV2 to TRDJ1; 7 bases fit TRDD3. Germline V lookup: CDR1 GEAIGNYY, CDR2 EKD. CDR3 size: 19 residues. The ends lost 0 bases at V and 0 bases at J; junction bases unmatched: 15. CDR3 DNA sequence: TGTGCCTGTGACACCGTGTCGGTGGGGGACGTACTGTACACCGATAAACTCATCTTT. This encodes CACDTVSVGDVLYTDKLIF.

This clone was detected a few times. A read error may be the cause here, since a much bigger clone is one base away. The chain uses TRDV2 and TRDJ1; possible D gene TRDD3, 5 bases. The germline CDR1 and CDR2 sequences are GEAIGNYY and EKD. V was shortened by 0 bases and J by 0 bases, with 25 bases between the two germline ends. CDR3 length: 20 amino acids. DNA for the CDR3: TGTGCCTGTGACACCGTTGGGGTATCAGAGAGAACTACGTACACCGATAAACTCATCTTT. It codes for CACDTVGVSERTTYTDKLIF.

This clone came up a few times. A much more abundant neighbour one base away suggests this may be a read error. The chain joins TRDV2 to TRDJ3, with D possibly TRDD3 on 7 matching bases. From germline, CDR1 is GEAIGNYY and CDR2 EKD. The germline V and J ends were trimmed by 1 base and 0 bases, with 24 bases remaining between them. The CDR3 consists of 22 residues. The DNA of the CDR3 is TGTGCCTGTGACACGGTCCTACGAGCTGGGGGCTCCAACTCCTGGGACACCCGACAGATGTTTTTC. Its translation: CACDTVLRAGGSNSWDTRQMFF.

This clone appeared a few times. Only one base separates this from a far larger clonotype, so it likely reflects a read error. This sample includes further DNA sequences coding for the same CDR3. The rearrangement links TRDV2 to TRDJ3; D is possibly TRDD3 (5 bases). CDR1 GEAIGNYY and CDR2 EKD come from the germline V gene. Deletions cut 0 bases from V and 0 bases from J, with 11 bases between. The CDR3 spans 18 residues. CDR3 in DNA: TGTGCCTGTGACACCACTGGAGCGAGCTCCTGGGACACCCGACAGATGTTTTTC. This sequence encodes CACDTTGASSWDTRQMFF.

By sample share, this clone is medium-sized (0.01 to 0.1%). The rearrangement uses TRDV2 and TRDJ1; 9 bases map to TRDD3. This CDR3 spans 18 amino acids. V shed 3 bases, J shed 0 bases, and the junction held 13 bases outside the gene matches. The V gene's germline CDR1 is GEAIGNYY and CDR2 EKD. The CDR3 region is CACDQVGYWGTYTDKLIF. DNA for the CDR3: TGTGCCTGTGACCAAGTGGGGTACTGGGGGACGTACACCGATAAACTCATCTTT.

For this clone: A much larger clone is a single base away; this may be a read error. This CDR3 is also generated by other DNA sequences in the sample. This chain uses TRDV2 with TRDJ1; 7 positions match TRDD3. Germline CDR1 and CDR2: GEAIGNYY and EKD. The CDR3 is made up of 14 amino acids. The CDR3 sequence: CACDNWGRTDKLIF. In DNA form, the CDR3 reads TGTGCCTGTGACAACTGGGGACGAACCGATAAACTCATTTTT.

The chain carries TRDV2 and TRDJ1, with 9 bases lining up with TRDD3. The CDR3 has 22 residues. Looked up from germline, CDR1 is GEAIGNYY and CDR2 is EKD. Trimming removed 0 bases from V and 13 bases from J; junction bases left unmatched: 35. CDR3 DNA sequence: TGTGCCTGTGACACCGTGGTGGGGGCCAGACCAGGGGATACGCAGGGGAGCCAGGCACCCATCTTT. It codes for CACDTVVGARPGDTQGSQAPIF.

This clone showed up just a few times. The CDR3 protein is CACDTVGLGDTPTDKLIF. CDR3 DNA: TGTGCCTGTGACACCGTCGGATTGGGGGATACTCCCACCGATAAACTCATCTTT. The genes are TRDV2 and TRDJ1; 10 nucleotides agree with TRDD3. The V gene end was trimmed by 0 bases and the J gene end by 1 base; junction bases not matched to a gene: 10. This CDR3 is 18 amino acids long. Germline assignment: CDR1 GEAIGNYY and CDR2 EKD.

By sample fraction, this clone is medium-sized. This sequence joins TRDV2 and TRDJ1, with 12 nucleotides matching TRDD3. V gave up 0 bases and J gave up 0 bases; unmatched junction bases: 13. The germline V gene has CDR1 GEAIGNYY and CDR2 EKD. CDR3 length equals 20 residues. The CDR3 spells CACDTVGLGDTLLHTDKLIF. The DNA for the CDR3 is TGTGCCTGTGACACCGTTGGCCTGGGGGATACGCTTTTGCACACCGATAAACTCATCTTT.

This clone was recorded a few times. A much larger clone differs by one base, so this may be a read error. The sample carries other DNA sequences with the same CDR3. This rearrangement joins TRDV2 to TRDJ3; 7 nucleotides match TRDD3. CDR3 length: 19 amino acids. Germline loops: CDR1 GEAIGNYY, CDR2 EKD. CDR3 sequence: CACDTVDTPSSWDTRQMFF. Here the CDR3 DNA reads TGTGCCTGCGACACCGTGGATACGCCAAGCTCCTGGGACACCCGACAGATGTTTTTC.

This clone was detected only a few times. The chain links TRDV1 to TRDJ1, with TRDD3 identical over 12 bases. The junction had 17 bases not matched to a gene; V was cut back by 3 bases and J by 0 bases. The CDR3 is 21 amino acids. CDR1 is TSWWSYY, CDR2 QGS, per germline. CDR3 DNA sequence: TGTGCTCTTGGGGACCTACCTCCCCCACTGGGGGATACCCCGTACACCGATAAACTCATCTTT. Its translation is CALGDLPPPLGDTPYTDKLIF.

This clone qualifies as medium-sized. This sequence joins TRDV1 and TRDJ1; 9 bases align to TRDD2. J was trimmed by 3 bases and V by 0 bases; bases with no gene match: 20. The CDR3 runs 21 residues. CDR1 and CDR2 from the germline V gene are TSWWSYY and QGS. CDR3 in amino acids: CALGELRIHAFLLARADKLIF. For the CDR3, the DNA is TGTGCTCTTGGGGAACTCCGAATACATGCCTTCCTACTGGCCCGGGCCGATAAACTCATCTTT.

This clone showed up just a few times. A much larger clone differs from this one at a single base, so this may be a read error. The chain is built from TRDV2 and TRDJ1, with D perhaps matching TRDD3 (6 bases). V lost 5 bases and J 5 bases, leaving 17 bases between the germline ends. Germline CDR1 and CDR2: GEAIGNYY and EKD. This CDR3 comprises 14 residues. CDR3 sequence reads: CACGAMGGSDKLIF. As DNA, the CDR3 is TGTGCCTGTGGCGCGATGGGGGGCTCTGATAAACTCATCTTT.

This clone is classed as medium-sized. The genes are TRDV2 and TRDJ1; 11 nucleotides match TRDD3. The CDR3 runs to 18 residues. Germline CDR1 and CDR2: GEAIGNYY and EKD. Germline trimming cut 3 bases from V and 0 bases from J; bases unmatched to any gene: 11. The CDR3 nucleotides are TGTGCCTGTGACGCCATGCTGGGGGATACCCTTCACACCGATAAACTCATCTTT. It encodes CACDAMLGDTLHTDKLIF.

This clone is large within its sample. The gene calls are TRDV2 and TRDJ1; 12 bases are shared with TRDD3. This CDR3 spans 16 amino acids. Germline V lookup: CDR1 GEAIGNYY, CDR2 EKD. V was pared by 0 bases and J by 8 bases, with 9 bases of the junction left unmatched. The CDR3 sequence is CACDTIESGGYEKLIF. CDR3 DNA: TGTGCCTGTGACACCATAGAGTCTGGGGGATACGAGAAACTCATCTTT.

This clone qualifies as medium-sized. This sequence joins TRDV2 and TRDJ1; tentatively, D is TRDD3 (5 bases). Germline lookup yields CDR1 GEAIGNYY and CDR2 EKD. The CDR3 is 13 residues long. Trimming stripped 2 bases from V and 5 bases from J, with 11 bases between. The CDR3 here is CACDILGGDKLIF. In nucleotides, the CDR3 is TGTGCCTGTGACATCCTGGGAGGTGATAAACTCATCTTT.

This clone was observed a few times. CDR3 in DNA: TGTGCCTGTGACACCGTTTCTTTAGTACGCCGTCGGACCGATAAACTCATCTTT. It is translated as CACDTVSLVRRRTDKLIF. The chain has TRDV2 and TRDJ1; D is unresolved. Germline V gene sequence: CDR1 GEAIGNYY, CDR2 EKD. V lost 0 bases to trimming and J lost 2 bases, with 21 bases between them. The CDR3 runs 18 residues.

This clone appeared a few times. A much larger clone is a single base away; this may be a read error. This sample includes further DNA sequences coding for the same CDR3. This chain uses TRDV2 with TRDJ4; 12 nucleotides match TRDD3. Per germline, CDR1 GEAIGNYY and CDR2 EKD. V lost 0 bases and J lost 5; bases outside the gene matches: 15. The CDR3 totals 18 residues. The CDR3 sequence: CACDTVSKLLGDTRPLIF. The CDR3 DNA sequence: TGTGCCTGTGACACCGTCTCCAAATTACTGGGGGATACAAGGCCCCTGATCTTT.